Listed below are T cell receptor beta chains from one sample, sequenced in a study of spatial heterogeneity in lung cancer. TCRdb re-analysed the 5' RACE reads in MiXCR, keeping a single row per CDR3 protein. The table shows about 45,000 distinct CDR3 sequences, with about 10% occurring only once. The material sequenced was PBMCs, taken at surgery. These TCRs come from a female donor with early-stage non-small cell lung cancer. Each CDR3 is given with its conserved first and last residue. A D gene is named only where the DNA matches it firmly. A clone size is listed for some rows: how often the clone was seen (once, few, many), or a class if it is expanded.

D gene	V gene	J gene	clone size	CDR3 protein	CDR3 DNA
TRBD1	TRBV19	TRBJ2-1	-	CASSATGTGGRQQFF	TGTGCCAGTAGTGCCACCGGGACAGGGGGACGTCAACAGTTCTTC
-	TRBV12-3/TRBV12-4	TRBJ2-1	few	CASSSLAPSSYNEQFF	TGTGCCAGCAGTTCTCTCGCCCCGAGCTCCTACAATGAGCAGTTCTTC
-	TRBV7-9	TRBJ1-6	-	CSSSPAGTTLNSPLHF	TGTTCCAGCAGCCCGGCCGGGACAACCTTGAATTCACCCCTCCACTTT
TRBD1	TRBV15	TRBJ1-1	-	CATKIDRVPTEAFF	TGTGCCACCAAAATCGACAGGGTCCCCACTGAAGCTTTCTTT
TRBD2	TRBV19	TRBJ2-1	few	CASSTGTSGGAGYNEQFF	TGTGCCAGTAGTACAGGGACTAGCGGGGGGGCTGGCTACAATGAGCAGTTCTTC
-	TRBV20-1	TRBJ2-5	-	CSAREGGPRETQYF	TGCAGTGCTAGAGAGGGCGGGCCTCGGGAGACCCAGTACTTC
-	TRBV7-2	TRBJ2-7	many	CASSLGPRGGDLYEQYF	TGTGCCAGCAGCTTAGGTCCCCGGGGTGGGGACCTCTACGAGCAGTACTTC
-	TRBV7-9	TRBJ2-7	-	CASSGGDTNYEQYF	TGTGCCAGCAGCGGAGGGGACACTAACTACGAGCAGTACTTC
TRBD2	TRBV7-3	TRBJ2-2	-	CASSLGPAGGPTGELFF	TGTGCCAGCAGCTTGGGACCAGCGGGGGGGCCCACCGGGGAGCTGTTTTTT
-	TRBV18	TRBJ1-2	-	CASSPLLAGPTGGYTF	TGTGCCAGCTCACCACTGCTCGCAGGCCCAACGGGTGGCTACACCTTC
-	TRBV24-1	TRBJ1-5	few	CATSEPGWNQPQHF	TGTGCCACCAGTGAGCCGGGATGGAATCAGCCCCAGCATTTT
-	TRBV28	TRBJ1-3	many	CASSPSGSYSGNTIYF	TGTGCCAGCAGTCCCTCCGGCAGTTACTCTGGAAACACCATATATTTT
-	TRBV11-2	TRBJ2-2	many	CASSLNPGVRTGELFF	TGTGCCAGCAGCTTAAATCCCGGGGTCCGCACCGGGGAGCTGTTTTTT
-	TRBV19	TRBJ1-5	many	CASSIGGGSNQPQHF	TGTGCCAGTAGTATTGGTGGTGGGAGCAATCAGCCCCAGCATTTT
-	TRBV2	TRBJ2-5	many	CASSPLGTSRETQYF	TGTGCCAGCAGTCCCCTAGGGACAAGCCGGGAGACCCAGTACTTC
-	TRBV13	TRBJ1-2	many	CASSSAADRIYGYTF	TGTGCCAGCAGCTCGGCGGCCGATCGGATCTATGGCTACACCTTC